The 17 T cell receptor beta chains listed next were all sequenced from one sample in a study of blood T cell repertoires in COVID-19. Libraries were prepared by immunoSEQ multiplex PCR; TCRdb keeps only in-frame clonotypes and omits some of them. The sample lists around 250,000 clones, 85% to 95% occurring once. Source material: PBMCs or T cells enriched from blood (not recorded which). These receptors originate from a man between 35 and 55 years old who had been exposed to COVID-19.

V and J are TRBV11-2 and TRBJ1-4; 7 positions agree with TRBD1. Germline lookup yields CDR1 SGHAT and CDR2 FQNNGV. The V segment lost 2 bases and the J segment 5 bases; nucleotides outside the gene matches: 8. The CDR3 covers 16 residues. CDR3 nucleotide sequence: TGTGCCAGCAGCTTACCCGCAGGGGGTCAGAATGAAAAACTGTTTTTT. Its protein is CASSLPAGGQNEKLFF.

The V gene is TRBV7-3, the J gene TRBJ1-5, with 7 bases lining up with TRBD1. The junction had 16 bases not matched to a gene; V was cut back by 5 bases and J by 9 bases. There are 16 residues in the CDR3. CDR1 SGHTA and CDR2 FQGTGA come from the germline V gene. CDR3 nucleotide sequence: TGTGCCAGCAGCCGACCGGGACAGCATACCGTCTTGCCCCAGCATTTT. Translation gives CASSRPGQHTVLPQHF.

The chain joins TRBV18 to TRBJ1-5, with TRBD1 matching over 7 bases. CDR3 length: 14 residues. The germline CDR1 and CDR2 sequences are KGHSH and LQKENI. V lost 3 bases and J lost 5; bases outside the gene matches: 4. CDR3 amino acids: CASSPDRTYQPQHF. In nucleotides, the CDR3 is TGTGCCAGCTCACCGGACAGGACCTATCAGCCCCAGCATTTT. Using reference TRBV18 and TRBJ1-5 for the parts outside the CDR3, the full variable domain is NAGVMQNPRHLVRRRGQEARLRCSPMKGHSHVYWYRQLPEEGLKFMVYLQKENIIDESGMPKERFSAEFPKEGPSILRIQQVVRGDSAAYFCASSPDRTYQPQHFGDGTRLSIL.

V is TRBV5-5 and J is TRBJ1-1; the match to TRBD1 covers 9 bases. The CDR3 has 15 amino acids. Per germline, CDR1 SGHKS and CDR2 YYEKEE (reference sequence). With V trimmed by 3 bases and J by 2 bases, 5 bases remained unmatched. This CDR3 reads CASSWEQGANTEAFF. The CDR3 nucleotides are TGTGCCAGCAGCTGGGAACAGGGGGCTAACACTGAAGCTTTCTTT.

The chain couples TRBV14 to TRBJ1-2; no reliable D call. Per the germline V gene, CDR1 is SGHDN and CDR2 is FVKESK. The CDR3 has 15 residues. The V gene lost 0 bases and the J gene lost 7 bases, with 15 bases spanning the gap. CDR3 nucleotide sequence: TGTGCCAGCAGCCAAGATATTATACCGGGTGTTGGCTACACCTTC. This sequence encodes CASSQDIIPGVGYTF. Variable domain in full (rest from reference TRBV14 and TRBJ1-2): EAGVTQFPSHSVIEKGQTVTLRCDPISGHDNLYWYRRVMGKEIKFLLHFVKESKQDESGMPNNRFLAERTGGTYSTLKVQPAELEDSGVYFCASSQDIIPGVGYTFGSGTRLTVV.

This clone was detected once. The rearrangement uses TRBV7-8 and TRBJ1-1; D may be TRBD1 (5 bases). The V gene's germline CDR1 is SGHVS and CDR2 FQNEAQ. The CDR3 loop spans 14 amino acids. With 2 bases removed from V and 0 bases from J, the gap between germline ends came to 7 bases. CDR3 residues: CASSLPGMNTEAFF. The CDR3, as DNA: TGTGCCAGCAGCTTACCAGGGATGAACACTGAAGCTTTCTTT.

The gene calls are TRBV29-1 and TRBJ2-1, with 10 positions matching TRBD2. CDR1 is SQVTM, CDR2 ANQGSEA, per germline. CDR3 length equals 21 residues. After removal of 1 base from V and 7 bases from J, the junction contained 25 bases not matched to a gene. The CDR3 reads CSVEAPFSSMARTSGLNEQFF. The CDR3 coding sequence is TGCAGCGTTGAAGCTCCATTTTCCTCTATGGCCCGGACTAGCGGTCTTAATGAGCAGTTCTTC.

This rearrangement joins TRBV7-9 to TRBJ1-1; tentatively, D is TRBD1 (6 bases). The CDR3 consists of 16 residues. Per germline, CDR1 SEHNR and CDR2 FQNEAQ (reference sequence). V lost 0 bases, J lost 3 bases, and 14 bases lay in between. CDR3 coding DNA: TGTGCCAGCAGCTTAGCCGGGGGGCGTCGGCACACTGAAGCTTTCTTT. This gives the protein CASSLAGGRRHTEAFF.

The chain employs TRBV18 and TRBJ2-4, with 11 bases aligning to TRBD2. Germline values: CDR1 KGHSH, CDR2 LQKENI. The CDR3 consists of 18 residues. V dropped 4 bases and J dropped 0; count of bases not matched to a gene: 8. This CDR3 is CASSRIAGGPGAKNIQYF. The CDR3, as DNA: TGTGCCAGCTCACGTATAGCGGGAGGGCCGGGAGCCAAAAACATTCAGTACTTC.

J is TRBJ1-2 and V is TRBV5-4; D is perhaps TRBD1 (5 bases). This CDR3 has 16 residues. The germline V gene encodes CDR1 SGHNT and CDR2 YYREEE (reference sequence). Trimming took off 7 bases at V and 4 bases at J, with 23 bases between the two ends. The CDR3 bases are TGTGCCAGCTCCATTGGGGGGGGGTTACTCCTCTATGGCTACACCTTC. This encodes CASSIGGGLLLYGYTF.

This chain connects TRBV7-6 to TRBJ2-1; tentative D call: TRBD2 (5 bases). The germline V gene encodes CDR1 SGHVS and CDR2 FNYEAQ. This CDR3 comprises 16 residues. The V end lost 0 bases, the J end lost 3 bases, and 12 bases lay between the germline ends. Written as DNA, the CDR3 is TGTGCCAGCAGCTTAGCATTTGAGCGGATCTACAATGAGCAGTTCTTC. Protein sequence: CASSLAFERIYNEQFF.

The V and J genes are TRBV2 and TRBJ2-1; D gene ambiguous. The CDR3 has 14 residues. V lost 5 bases and J lost 0, with 8 bases in between. The germline CDR1 and CDR2 sequences are SNHLY and FYNNEI. DNA of the CDR3: TGTGCCAGCAGTACCCGTAGCTCCTACAATGAGCAGTTCTTC. It encodes CASSTRSSYNEQFF.

This sequence joins TRBV27 and TRBJ2-3; D is possibly TRBD2 (6 bases). Germline-derived CDR1 and CDR2 are MNHEY and SMNVEV (reference sequence). The V and J ends lost 7 bases and 3 bases respectively, with 14 bases between them. This CDR3 has 14 residues. Here the CDR3 DNA reads TGTGCCAGCACCATTCTTGGGGGGACAGATACGCAGTATTTT. It yields the protein CASTILGGTDTQYF.

This clone was detected once. V usage is TRBV18 and J usage is TRBJ2-3; 7 nucleotides align to TRBD1. The germline V gene has CDR1 KGHSH and CDR2 LQKENI. With 3 bases clipped from V and 6 bases from J, the junction kept 9 bases outside the gene matches. The CDR3 has 15 amino acids. This CDR3 is CASSPGTGDWDTQYF. DNA for the CDR3: TGTGCCAGCTCACCTGGAACAGGGGATTGGGATACGCAGTATTTT.

The chain employs TRBV30 and TRBJ2-1; D remains ambiguous. The V and J ends lost 0 bases and 0 bases respectively, with 9 bases between them. The CDR3 runs 15 residues. Germline lookup yields CDR1 GTSNPN and CDR2 SVGIG (reference sequence). CDR3 in amino acids: CAWSVQLSSYNEQFF. Here the CDR3 DNA reads TGTGCCTGGAGTGTACAGTTGAGCTCCTACAATGAGCAGTTCTTC.

This clone has only one observation. This sequence joins TRBV7-9 and TRBJ2-5; D uncertain. The germline V gene has CDR1 SEHNR and CDR2 FQNEAQ (reference sequence). There are 14 residues in the CDR3. With 4 bases removed from V and 5 bases from J, the gap between germline ends came to 14 bases. CDR3 sequence (DNA): TGTGCCAGCAGCTCCCCCGGCGGTGGGGAGACCCAGTACTTC. This encodes CASSSPGGGETQYF.

The rearrangement uses TRBV24-1 and TRBJ1-5; D possibly corresponds to TRBD1 (5 bases). Per germline, CDR1 KGHDR and CDR2 SFDVKD. The CDR3 length is 14 residues. Trimming shortened V by 9 bases and J by 5 bases, and 16 bases separated the two germline ends. The CDR3 is CATQKAQGDQPQHF. DNA of the CDR3: TGTGCCACCCAAAAGGCGCAGGGCGATCAGCCCCAGCATTTT.